What follows is one T cell receptor (beta chain) and its context. No antigen is known for it. These data originate in a study of cytomegalovirus exposure and HLA in healthy donors. General study findings and limits: Later on, an analysis showed TCR association rates differing by HLA locus, with DRB1 the most and HLA-C the fewest. In a later analysis, TCR beta V- and J-gene trimming was associated with a missense DCLRE1C variant.

Germline V gives CDR1 GTSNPN, CDR2 SVGIG (reference sequence). This CDR3 contains 14 residues. With V trimmed by 1 base and J by 4 bases, 2 bases remained unmatched. The PCR ran on 60 Vbeta and 13 Jbeta primers. The assay was immunoSEQ multiplex PCR, and TCRdb's table has in-frame clones only and misses some. Of about 160,000 clones listed, nearly 80% are singletons. This chain uses TRBV30 with TRBJ1-2; the match to TRBD1 covers 11 bases. The receptor's source is a man between 18 and 29 years old in good health and CMV-seropositive. The material sequenced was PBMCs. The CDR3 sequence: CAWSAGTGGYGYTF. CDR3 DNA: TGTGCCTGGAGTGCAGGGACAGGGGGCTATGGCTACACCTTC.